These 21 T cell receptor beta chains were all obtained from the same sample, sequenced in a study of vaccination and CD4 T cells after COVID-19 (dated by TCRdb to between 2021 and 2024). Library generation was performed with PCR. Sequenced using an Illumina iSeq 100. DNA from cultured CD4+ T cells was subjected to TCR sequencing with the Oncomine TCR Beta short-read assay at the Johns Hopkins FTIC core. TCRdb trimmed public reads at Q25 via fastp, called clones via MiXCR and kept in-frame beta chains. Rows are unified per CDR3 protein, each entry keeping the most common DNA and genes. For this sample there are some 17,000 distinct CDR3 sequences; 61% appear just once. The ten largest clones represent about 10% of the sample. The sample's treatment or condition label is to be understood as: approximately 9-day PBMC culture with coronavirus spike peptide pools or control peptides (ViraFEST assay). Which antigens these TCRs recognize remains unknown.

Specimen: CD4+ T cells from blood, cultured in vitro. All receptors come from a human donor who had recovered from COVID-19.

The CDR3: CSALSGQGSNQPQHF. The CDR3 DNA reads as TGCAGTGCCCTTTCTGGACAGGGGTCAAATCAGCCCCAGCATTTT. V usage is TRBV20-1 and J usage is TRBJ1-5; TRBD1 matches 9 bases. Germline loops: CDR1 DFQATT, CDR2 SNEGSKA (reference sequence). V lost 6 bases, J lost 4 bases, and 10 bases stayed unmatched. This CDR3 spans 15 amino acids.

This clonotype was picked up one time. This chain links TRBV20-1 with TRBJ2-3, with TRBD1 identical over 8 bases. CDR1 and CDR2 (germline): DFQATT, SNEGSKA (reference sequence). There are 15 residues in the CDR3. V lost 6 bases and J lost 3; bases outside the gene matches: 11. CDR3 DNA: TGCAGTGCCGAAAAGACAGGGGTTCGGACAGATACGCAGTATTTT. Residues: CSAEKTGVRTDTQYF.

This clonotype was counted only a few times. The chain carries TRBV20-1 and TRBJ2-3; 14 bases align to TRBD2. The CDR3 length is 18 residues. Losses at the gene ends were 0 bases for V and 4 bases for J; bases not matched to a gene: 9. The germline V gene encodes CDR1 DFQATT and CDR2 SNEGSKA (reference sequence). The CDR3 nucleotides read TGCAGTGCTAGAGATGCGGGGGGGACTAGCGGGAGCGCAGATACGCAGTATTTT. Its protein product is CSARDAGGTSGSADTQYF.

The V and J genes are TRBV15 and TRBJ1-1; TRBD1 might be the D (5 bases). The germline V gene encodes CDR1 LNHNV and CDR2 YYDKDF (reference sequence). V gave up 1 base and J gave up 4 bases, with 13 bases separating them. The CDR3 has 15 residues. The CDR3 DNA follows: TGTGCCACCAGCAGAGGGGGAGGAGGGGTCACTGAAGCTTTCTTT. This encodes CATSRGGGGVTEAFF. Full variable domain (missing parts from reference TRBV15 and TRBJ1-1): DAMVIQNPRYQVTQFGKPVTLSCSQTLNHNVMYWYQQKSSQAPKLLFHYYDKDFNNEADTPDNFQSRRPNTSFCFLDIRSPGLGDTAMYLCATSRGGGGVTEAFFGQGTRLTVV.

V is TRBV30 and J is TRBJ2-3, with 10 bases lining up with TRBD2. V lost 0 bases and J lost 2; bases outside the gene matches: 2. Germline values: CDR1 GTSNPN, CDR2 SVGIG (reference sequence). The CDR3 is 15 residues long. The DNA for the CDR3 is TGTGCCTGGAGTGTACTAGCGGGATACACAGATACGCAGTATTTT. Encoded protein: CAWSVLAGYTDTQYF.

This clonotype was observed a handful of times. This chain uses TRBV11-2 with TRBJ2-5; D remains unclear. The CDR3 totals 15 residues. The V gene's germline CDR1 is SGHAT and CDR2 FQNNGV. V gave up 0 bases and J gave up 7 bases, with 15 bases separating them. Here the CDR3 reads CASSLDSVGSGTQYF. CDR3 coding DNA: TGTGCCAGCAGCTTAGATAGTGTCGGTAGTGGGACCCAGTACTTC.

The J gene is TRBJ2-1, the V gene TRBV6-2 or TRBV6-3; TRBD2 agrees at 8 bases. The CDR3 runs to 14 residues. Looked up from germline, CDR1 is MNHEY and CDR2 is SVGEGT. J was trimmed by 12 bases and V by 5 bases; bases with no gene match: 12. Written as DNA, the CDR3 is TGTGCCAGCAGTCAGTCCATGGAAGCGGGAGTGCAGTTCTTC. It translates to CASSQSMEAGVQFF.

The chain recombines TRBV27 with TRBJ1-6; 9 nucleotides match TRBD1. The CDR3 runs 16 residues. V shed 2 bases and J 4 bases; nucleotides not matched to a gene: 3. The germline gives CDR1 MNHEY, CDR2 SMNVEV (reference sequence). CDR3 coding DNA: TGTGCCAGCAGTTTAGGGGACAGGGCTTATAATTCACCCCTCCACTTT. Translated: CASSLGDRAYNSPLHF.

This clonotype has just one count. The chain's CDR3 is CASATRRLVSSYNEQFF. CDR3 DNA sequence: TGTGCCAGCGCGACCAGGCGGTTAGTTAGCTCCTACAATGAGCAGTTCTTC. The genes are TRBV6-1 and TRBJ2-1; D is ambiguous. Germline-derived CDR1 and CDR2 are MNHNS and SASEGT. This CDR3 region has 17 residues. Trimming left V 8 bases short and J 0 bases short, with 20 bases between.

The rearrangement uses TRBV6-2 or TRBV6-3 and TRBJ1-1; D gene uncertain. The V gene lost 5 bases and the J gene lost 5 bases, with 9 bases spanning the gap. Germline loops: CDR1 MNHEY, CDR2 SVGEGT. The CDR3 consists of 12 residues. CDR3 nucleotide sequence: TGTGCCAGCAGTCTCCCGGGGACTGAAGCTTTCTTT. It translates to CASSLPGTEAFF.

The chain joins TRBV7-2 to TRBJ1-1; D perhaps matches TRBD1 (6 bases). Germline CDR1 reads SGHTA; CDR2 reads FQGNSA. This CDR3 region has 14 residues. V was pared by 2 bases and J by 4 bases, with 11 bases between. CDR3 in DNA: TGTGCCAGCAGCTTAAATCACAGGGCCACTGAAGCTTTCTTT. Its protein is CASSLNHRATEAFF.

The chain joins TRBV20-1 to TRBJ2-2; 8 positions agree with TRBD2. CDR3 length: 14 residues. Germline assignment: CDR1 DFQATT and CDR2 SNEGSKA (reference sequence). V was clipped by 3 bases and J by 3 bases; unmatched bases: 3. CDR3 nucleotide sequence: TGCAGTGCTAGTGGGGGACTAGACACCGGGGAGCTGTTTTTT. It codes for CSASGGLDTGELFF.

The chain is built from TRBV5-1 and TRBJ1-5, with 7 bases that match TRBD1. J lost 4 bases, V lost 5 bases, and 9 bases had no gene match. The germline gives CDR1 SGHRS, CDR2 YFSETQ. The CDR3 is 15 residues long. The CDR3 reads CASRPTGQENQPQHF. DNA of the CDR3: TGCGCCAGCAGGCCGACAGGGCAGGAAAATCAGCCCCAGCATTTT.

This clonotype has more than one count but fewer than ten. The genes are TRBV7-3 and TRBJ2-7; TRBD2 might be the D (6 bases). The length of the CDR3 is 14 residues. V was clipped by 4 bases and J by 4 bases, with 14 bases between them. Germline CDR1 reads SGHTA; CDR2 reads FQGTGA. The CDR3 sequence is CASSSSGESYEQYF. Written as DNA, the CDR3 is TGTGCCAGCAGCTCCTCGGGAGAAAGTTACGAGCAGTACTTC.

V and J are TRBV19 and TRBJ2-2; maybe TRBD1 (7 bases). Germline CDR1 is LNHDA and CDR2 is SQIVND (reference sequence). V lost 7 bases and J 4 bases, leaving 13 bases between the germline ends. This CDR3 region has 14 residues. The CDR3 DNA reads TGTGCCAGTAACCACAGGGGACTCACCGGGGAGCTGTTTTTT. Its translation: CASNHRGLTGELFF.

The CDR3: CSARDQVGGRTEAFF. In DNA, the CDR3 is TGCAGTGCTAGAGATCAGGTTGGGGGGCGGACTGAAGCTTTCTTT. The chain couples TRBV20-1 to TRBJ1-1, with D possibly being TRBD1 (6 bases). CDR1 is DFQATT, CDR2 SNEGSKA, per germline (reference sequence). Trimming pared 0 bases from V and 5 bases from J, leaving 16 bases between. The CDR3 is 15 residues long.

V gene TRBV7-9 combines with J gene TRBJ1-1; no firm D call. This CDR3 has 14 residues. Germline lookup yields CDR1 SEHNR and CDR2 FQNEAQ (reference sequence). The V end lost 5 bases, the J end lost 6 bases, and 16 bases lay between the germline ends. The chain's CDR3 is CASSPQMESAEAFF. The CDR3 DNA follows: TGTGCCAGCAGCCCACAAATGGAGAGTGCTGAAGCTTTCTTT.

The chain combines TRBV30 with TRBJ1-5, with D hard to call. The CDR3 loop spans 15 amino acids. Germline V gene sequence: CDR1 GTSNPN, CDR2 SVGIG (reference sequence). With 0 bases removed from V and 2 bases from J, the gap between germline ends came to 11 bases. The CDR3 region has the DNA TGTGCCTGGAGTGTACTAGAGGGAGGCAATCAGCCCCAGCATTTT. Translated: CAWSVLEGGNQPQHF.

V is TRBV20-1 and J is TRBJ2-3; 11 bases are shared with TRBD2. J was trimmed by 2 bases and V by 4 bases; bases with no gene match: 2. Germline V gene lookup returns CDR1 DFQATT and CDR2 SNEGSKA (reference sequence). The CDR3 has 14 amino acids. CDR3 DNA sequence: TGCAGTGCTATAGCGGGAGGGTTCACAGATACGCAGTATTTT. Translated, it gives CSAIAGGFTDTQYF.

The V and J genes are TRBV27 and TRBJ1-1; no definite D call. Germline V lookup: CDR1 MNHEY, CDR2 SMNVEV (reference sequence). The V gene lost 4 bases and the J gene lost 0 bases, with 6 bases spanning the gap. This CDR3 is built from 13 residues. CDR3 residues: CASSSRMNTEAFF. CDR3 nucleotide sequence: TGTGCCAGCAGTTCCCGAATGAACACTGAAGCTTTCTTT.

V gene TRBV20-1 combines with J gene TRBJ1-2; the D is unclear. The V gene lost 0 bases and the J gene lost 8 bases, with 13 bases spanning the gap. The CDR3 sequence is 13 residues long. CDR1 and CDR2 (germline): DFQATT, SNEGSKA (reference sequence). The CDR3 DNA reads TGCAGTGCTAGAGATTCGGGGAGGGCAGGCTACACCTTC. Translation gives CSARDSGRAGYTF.